This T cell receptor beta chain was sequenced in a study of T cell responses to AZD1222 COVID-19 vaccine. Background on the study: Pooling was applied to second doses at about 4 or about 12 weeks.

With respect to this clone: Its target is not known. One end of the junction does not line up with germline, which may come from a read error.

Findings and limits, study-wide: Recipients of two AZD1222 doses showed rising Spike-specific TCR breadth and depth. White British people made up most donors, females outnumbered males, and clonal diversity was possibly underestimated.

The assay was immunoSEQ multiplex PCR, and TCRdb's table has in-frame clones only and misses some. The table has around 100,000 clones, about 87% seen once. The germline CDR1 and CDR2 sequences are SSHAT and FNYEAQ (reference sequence). The CDR3 has 15 amino acids. The TCR comes from an adult in good health. The chain couples TRBV7-7 to TRBJ2-5; 14 nucleotides align to TRBD2. This sample comprised peripheral blood, obtained on day 0 of AZD1222 vaccination. In nucleotides, the CDR3 is TGTGCTAGCAGCGCAGGACTAGCGGGAGGAGAGACCCAGTACTTC. It is translated as CASSAGLAGGETQYF. The full variable domain, completed using reference TRBV7-7 and TRBJ2-5, is GAGVSQSPRYKVTKRGQDVTLRCDPISSHATLYWYQQALGQGPEFLTYFNYEAQPDKSGLPSDRFSAERPEGSISTLTIQRTEQRDSAMYRCASSAGLAGGETQYFGPGTRLLVL.